These 14 T cell receptor beta chains were all obtained from the same sample, sequenced in a study of shared clonotypes between healthy human individuals. Libraries were prepared by immunoSEQ multiplex PCR; TCRdb keeps only in-frame clonotypes and omits some of them. Of about 580,000 clones in the sample, 95% to 98% were seen once. The naive CD8 population came from CD45RO-negative cells selected for CCR7, without terminally differentiated effector memory CD45RA+ cells. The source material was naive CD8+ T cells sorted from blood. Receptor source: a man aged 30 to 45 in good health.

This rearrangement joins TRBV27 to TRBJ1-5; D uncertain. The CDR3 totals 15 residues. Germline CDR1 and CDR2: MNHEY and SMNVEV (reference sequence). With 6 bases removed from V and 0 bases from J, the gap between germline ends came to 12 bases. In DNA, the CDR3 is TGTGCCAGCAGCTCAAGATTCGGTAGCAATCAGCCCCAGCATTTT. This encodes CASSSRFGSNQPQHF.

The chain uses TRBV7-9 and TRBJ1-2; 8 bases are a match to TRBD1. The junction had 3 bases not matched to a gene; V was cut back by 6 bases and J by 3 bases. This CDR3 has 13 amino acids. The germline CDR1 and CDR2 sequences are SEHNR and FQNEAQ (reference sequence). CDR3 loop: CASRGTGDYGYTF. The CDR3 region has the DNA TGTGCCAGCAGGGGGACAGGAGACTATGGCTACACCTTC.

V gene TRBV29-1 combines with J gene TRBJ1-1; D is unresolved. CDR1 SQVTM and CDR2 ANQGSEA come from the germline V gene. The CDR3 sequence is 13 residues long. V was cut by 3 bases and J by 6 bases, with 14 bases left in between. Here the CDR3 reads CSVDGLTVAEAFF. Here the CDR3 DNA reads TGCAGCGTTGATGGGTTAACGGTGGCTGAAGCTTTCTTT.

V and J are TRBV7-8 and TRBJ2-7; D is uncertain. CDR1 SGHVS and CDR2 FQNEAQ come from the germline V gene. There are 14 residues in the CDR3. Deletions cut 3 bases from V and 3 bases from J, with 12 bases between. The CDR3 protein is CASSFRTEIYEQYF. In DNA, the CDR3 is TGTGCCAGCAGCTTCCGGACGGAAATCTACGAGCAGTACTTC.

The chain links TRBV4-1 to TRBJ2-7, with D maybe TRBD1 (5 bases). The germline V gene encodes CDR1 MGHRA and CDR2 YSYEKL. V lost 0 bases, J lost 2 bases, and 11 bases lay in between. The length of the CDR3 is 15 residues. This CDR3 reads CASSQEQDGTYEQYF. Written as DNA, the CDR3 is TGCGCCAGCAGCCAAGAACAGGACGGAACCTACGAGCAGTACTTC.

The DNA for the CDR3 is TGTGCCAGCAGCTTTCAGGGCAATGAGCAGTTCTTC. Translating it yields CASSFQGNEQFF. The rearrangement joins TRBV5-4 to TRBJ2-1, with a possible D match to TRBD1 (5 bases). CDR3 length: 12 residues. Deletions cut 2 bases from V and 6 bases from J, with 6 bases between. CDR1 and CDR2 (germline): SGHNT, YYREEE (reference sequence).

J is TRBJ2-7 and V is TRBV4-1; 9 bases agree with TRBD1. J was trimmed by 1 base and V by 1 base; bases with no gene match: 2. The CDR3 consists of 15 residues. Germline CDR1 is MGHRA and CDR2 is YSYEKL. CDR3 loop: CASSQGGTGSYEQYF. CDR3 in DNA: TGCGCCAGCAGCCAAGGAGGGACAGGGTCCTACGAGCAGTACTTC.

This clone was observed a few times. This chain links TRBV5-8 with TRBJ2-5; D might be TRBD1 (6 bases). This CDR3 has 13 residues. V was trimmed by 2 bases and J by 4 bases, leaving 9 bases between them. Germline CDR1 and CDR2: SGHTS and YDEGEE. The CDR3 here is CASSLGQSETQYF. CDR3 DNA: TGTGCCAGCAGCTTAGGACAGTCAGAGACCCAGTACTTC. The variable domain in full, completed from reference TRBV5-8 and TRBJ2-5, reads EAGVTQSPTHLIKTRGQQATLRCSPISGHTSVYWYQQALGLGLQFLLWYDEGEERNRGNFPPRFSGRQFPNYSSELNVNALELEDSALYLCASSLGQSETQYFGPGTRLLVL.

CDR3 nucleotides: TGTGCCAGCAGCGTAGAAGGGGCGGGAGGTTCAGATGAGCAGTTCTTC. Its protein product is CASSVEGAGGSDEQFF. The chain employs TRBV9 and TRBJ2-1; 8 nucleotides agree with TRBD2. Trimming at V came to 0 bases and at J to 8 bases, leaving 10 bases not matched to a gene. The length of the CDR3 is 16 residues. Germline V gene sequence: CDR1 SGDLS, CDR2 YYNGEE.

This clone was recorded once. V is TRBV15 and J is TRBJ2-7; 8 bases align to TRBD1. The ends lost 0 bases at V and 2 bases at J; junction bases unmatched: 3. Germline V CDR1 and CDR2: LNHNV, YYDKDF (reference sequence). The CDR3 is made up of 15 amino acids. As DNA, the CDR3 is TGTGCCACCAGCAGAGACCAGGGGGCTACCTACGAGCAGTACTTC. It translates to CATSRDQGATYEQYF.

The CDR3 sequence: CASSTAVTGVLNTEAFF. CDR3 sequence (DNA): TGTGCCAGCTCAACCGCGGTGACAGGGGTACTGAACACTGAAGCTTTCTTT. This chain connects TRBV18 to TRBJ1-1; TRBD1 aligns across 8 bases. Germline V gives CDR1 KGHSH, CDR2 LQKENI. The junction had 11 bases not matched to a gene; V was cut back by 5 bases and J by 0 bases. This CDR3 contains 17 residues.

This chain uses TRBV6-1 with TRBJ2-7, with 12 bases lining up with TRBD1. The CDR3 length is 13 residues. Losses at the gene ends were 7 bases for V and 6 bases for J; bases not matched to a gene: 4. Germline values: CDR1 MNHNS, CDR2 SASEGT. Here the CDR3 reads CASNPGQGAEQYF. DNA of the CDR3: TGTGCCAGCAATCCGGGACAGGGGGCCGAGCAGTACTTC.

The chain uses TRBV19 and TRBJ2-5; TRBD1 agrees at 9 bases. Trimming removed 5 bases from V and 5 bases from J; junction bases left unmatched: 6. From germline, CDR1 is LNHDA and CDR2 SQIVND (reference sequence). The CDR3 runs to 14 residues. The CDR3 region is CASSVHRGLETQYF. The CDR3, as DNA: TGTGCCAGTAGTGTACACAGGGGGCTGGAGACCCAGTACTTC.

The chain is built from TRBV28 and TRBJ2-3, with D possibly matching TRBD2 (5 bases). V dropped 7 bases and J dropped 2 bases, with 25 bases sitting between them. The CDR3 runs to 18 residues. Germline V gives CDR1 MDHEN, CDR2 SYDVKM. CDR3 nucleotide sequence: TGTGCCAGCACCGAGCGGCTAGCCGACCTAGCACACACAGATACGCAGTATTTT. Translation: CASTERLADLAHTDTQYF. Together with reference TRBV28 and TRBJ2-3, the CDR3 gives the full variable domain: DVKVTQSSRYLVKRTGEKVFLECVQDMDHENMFWYRQDPGLGLRLIYFSYDVKMKEKGDIPEGYSVSREKKERFSLILESASTNQTSMYLCASTERLADLAHTDTQYFGPGTRLTVL.